This record covers a single TCR beta chain. This sample is drawn from a study of blood T cells in healthy people across ages. Germline-derived CDR1 and CDR2 are SGHVS and FQNEAQ. Trimming pared 7 bases from V and 6 bases from J, leaving 18 bases between. The CDR3 has 14 residues. Combining a sample-barcoded 5' primer with a J-beta primer mix, a second PCR ran for about 7 to 12 cycles. A template-switch adaptor with 12 random nucleotides tagged each cDNA molecule. TCRdb used MiXCR to reprocess the 5' RACE reads, holding one entry per CDR3 protein. The table has roughly 700,000 distinct CDR3 sequences, around 32% seen once. The sample, approximately 11 milliliters of peripheral blood, was drawn from each donor.

The sequence derives from a woman at least 80 years old in good health. Material for sequencing was blood. This chain joins TRBV7-8 and TRBJ1-2, with D possibly matching TRBD1 (5 bases). CDR3 region: CASTQGGGWNGYTF. In nucleotides, the CDR3 is TGTGCCAGCACCCAAGGCGGGGGGTGGAATGGCTACACCTTC.